A single sample is the source of the 29 T cell receptor beta chains below, sequenced in a study of radiotherapy plus CTLA-4 blockade in lung cancer. The repertoire was sequenced with immunoSEQ multiplex PCR; TCRdb's copy has only in-frame clones and lacks some. The sample holds around 42,000 clones; roughly 59% are singletons and the top ten take roughly 18%. The sequenced sample was peripheral blood, obtained from a patient treated with radiotherapy plus ipilimumab. The receptors originated from a human donor with non-small cell lung cancer who had a partial response to radiotherapy plus ipilimumab.

CDR3 region: CASSTQGTANVHGYTF. For the CDR3, the DNA is TGCGCCAGCAGCACGCAGGGGACAGCCAATGTGCATGGCTACACCTTC. The chain joins TRBV5-1 to TRBJ1-2; 7 bases agree with TRBD1. The germline CDR1 and CDR2 sequences are SGHRS and YFSETQ. The CDR3 runs to 16 residues. The junction had 15 bases not matched to a gene; V was cut back by 4 bases and J by 6 bases.

V and J are TRBV18 and TRBJ2-3, with D possibly TRBD2 on 6 matching bases. The CDR3 runs to 16 residues. Trimming shortened V by 1 base and J by 0 bases, and 11 bases separated the two germline ends. Per germline, CDR1 KGHSH and CDR2 LQKENI. CDR3 bases: TGTGCCAGCTCACCACAGGGAGGAACTAGCACAGATACGCAGTATTTT. The encoded protein is CASSPQGGTSTDTQYF.

This clone was observed once. The rearrangement joins TRBV14 to TRBJ2-7; 10 bases match TRBD1. The junction had 6 bases not matched to a gene; V was cut back by 4 bases and J by 3 bases. The CDR3 has 15 amino acids. Germline CDR1 is SGHDN and CDR2 is FVKESK. In DNA, the CDR3 is TGTGCCAGCAGCCGGTTGACAGGGGGCTTCTACGAGCAGTACTTC. Translating gives CASSRLTGGFYEQYF.

V is TRBV30 and J is TRBJ1-5; 8 positions agree with TRBD1. The ends lost 5 bases at V and 3 bases at J; junction bases unmatched: 3. This CDR3 spans 13 amino acids. Germline V gene sequence: CDR1 GTSNPN, CDR2 SVGIG (reference sequence). The CDR3 sequence: CAWGQGLNQPQHF. The CDR3 nucleotides read TGTGCCTGGGGACAGGGCCTCAATCAGCCCCAGCATTTT.

With regard to this clone: This sample includes further DNA sequences coding for the same CDR3. The J gene is TRBJ2-7, the V gene TRBV7-2, with 10 bases lining up with TRBD2. Looked up from germline, CDR1 is SGHTA and CDR2 is FQGNSA. The CDR3 spans 14 residues. The V gene end was trimmed by 4 bases and the J gene end by 2 bases; junction bases not matched to a gene: 2. The CDR3, as DNA: TGTGCCAGCAGCTCTAGCGGGAGAGCCTACGAGCAGTACTTC. Translating it yields CASSSSGRAYEQYF.

The chain recombines TRBV5-4 with TRBJ1-3; maybe TRBD1 (5 bases). The V gene lost 4 bases and the J gene lost 0 bases, with 8 bases spanning the gap. Germline V CDR1 and CDR2: SGHNT, YYREEE (reference sequence). The CDR3 runs 14 residues. CDR3 sequence: CASSLDSSGNTIYF. The CDR3 DNA sequence: TGTGCCAGCAGCCTTGACAGCTCTGGAAACACCATATATTTT.

This rearrangement joins TRBV30 to TRBJ2-7; perhaps TRBD2 as D (6 bases). Germline CDR1 reads GTSNPN; CDR2 reads SVGIG (reference sequence). The CDR3 length is 13 residues. V was trimmed by 0 bases and J by 5 bases, leaving 11 bases between them. CDR3 in DNA: TGTGCCTGGAGTGTAGGAGGGTTCAACGAGCAGTACTTC. It codes for CAWSVGGFNEQYF. Full variable domain (rest looked up from reference TRBV30 and TRBJ2-7): SQTIHQWPATLVQPVGSPLSLECTVEGTSNPNLYWYRQAAGRGLQLLFYSVGIGQISSEVPQNLSASRPQDRQFILSSKKLLLSDSGFYLCAWSVGGFNEQYFGPGTRLTVT.

The J gene is TRBJ2-7, the V gene TRBV7-9; 9 positions agree with TRBD1. V shed 5 bases and J 3 bases; nucleotides not matched to a gene: 14. CDR1 and CDR2 from the germline V gene are SEHNR and FQNEAQ (reference sequence). The CDR3 totals 17 residues. The CDR3 coding sequence is TGTGCCAGCAGCGGGGGGGGACAGGGCAAAACTTTCTACGAGCAGTACTTC. It encodes CASSGGGQGKTFYEQYF.

The rearrangement joins TRBV6-5 to TRBJ2-3; perhaps TRBD2 as D (5 bases). Germline-derived CDR1 and CDR2 are MNHEY and SVGAGI. V was shortened by 6 bases and J by 1 base, with 5 bases between the two germline ends. CDR3 length equals 12 residues. The CDR3 nucleotides read TGTGCCAGCAGGGGAGGCACAGATACGCAGTATTTT. This codes for CASRGGTDTQYF.

The gene calls are TRBV7-6 and TRBJ1-5, with 7 bases fitting TRBD1. CDR3 length: 16 amino acids. J gave up 0 bases and V 1 base, and 3 bases lay outside the gene matches. Germline CDR1 and CDR2: SGHVS and FNYEAQ. For the CDR3, the DNA is TGTGCCAGCAGCTTAGGACAGGGAGTTAGCAATCAGCCCCAGCATTTT. It yields the protein CASSLGQGVSNQPQHF.

The chain joins TRBV6-1 to TRBJ1-4, with D possibly TRBD1 on 6 matching bases. This CDR3 spans 14 amino acids. Germline values: CDR1 MNHNS, CDR2 SASEGT. Trimming removed 4 bases from V and 7 bases from J, with 13 bases in between. CDR3 region: CASSGEQGIEKLFF. CDR3 coding DNA: TGTGCCAGCAGTGGGGAGCAGGGGATTGAAAAACTGTTTTTT.

CDR3 region: CASSLVGTIEAFF. The CDR3 DNA follows: TGCGCCAGCAGCTTGGTTGGCACGATTGAAGCTTTCTTT. V and J are TRBV5-1 and TRBJ1-1; the D is unclear. Per the germline V gene, CDR1 is SGHRS and CDR2 is YFSETQ. Deletions cut 0 bases from V and 7 bases from J, with 10 bases between. CDR3 length: 13 residues.

The J gene is TRBJ2-2, the V gene TRBV7-6; 11 bases line up with TRBD2. Trimming cost V 3 bases and J 2 bases; bases outside gene matches: 2. CDR3 size: 16 residues. Germline V gene lookup returns CDR1 SGHVS and CDR2 FNYEAQ. CDR3 in DNA: TGTGCCAGCAGCTTTCTAGCGGGGGGTAACACCGGGGAGCTGTTTTTT. It encodes CASSFLAGGNTGELFF.

The rearrangement joins TRBV5-4 to TRBJ2-7, with 7 bases identical to TRBD2. Looked up from germline, CDR1 is SGHNT and CDR2 is YYREEE (reference sequence). The V and J ends lost 1 base and 2 bases, in that order; junction bases with no gene match: 3. CDR3 length: 14 residues. CDR3 in amino acids: CASSLSGGPYEQYF. CDR3 nucleotide sequence: TGTGCCAGCAGCTTGTCGGGGGGACCCTACGAGCAGTACTTC.

This chain uses TRBV15 with TRBJ2-2, with 7 positions matching TRBD1. Unmatched junction bases numbered 12, after V lost 5 bases and J lost 3 bases. Germline CDR1 reads LNHNV; CDR2 reads YYDKDF (reference sequence). The CDR3 has 17 amino acids. The CDR3 loop is CATSLTGLELDTGELFF. In DNA form, the CDR3 reads TGTGCCACCAGCCTGACAGGGTTAGAATTGGACACCGGGGAGCTGTTTTTT.

The chain carries TRBV9 and TRBJ2-1; 7 bases are a match to TRBD1. Germline CDR1 is SGDLS and CDR2 is YYNGEE. V shed 0 bases, J shed 0 bases, and the junction held 6 bases outside the gene matches. The CDR3 runs to 17 residues. The CDR3 here is CASSVAPQGPSYNEQFF. DNA for the CDR3: TGTGCCAGCAGCGTAGCCCCACAGGGGCCCTCCTACAATGAGCAGTTCTTC.

This sequence joins TRBV7-9 and TRBJ2-7; the D gene is possibly TRBD2 (6 bases). The germline V gene has CDR1 SEHNR and CDR2 FQNEAQ (reference sequence). The V and J ends lost 5 bases and 3 bases respectively, with 23 bases between them. CDR3 size: 17 residues. For the CDR3, the DNA is TGTGCCAGCAGCCGACCTCCAAATGGCGGGAAGCTCTACGAGCAGTACTTC. Translated: CASSRPPNGGKLYEQYF. Full variable domain (missing parts from reference TRBV7-9 and TRBJ2-7): DTGVSQNPRHKITKRGQNVTFRCDPISEHNRLYWYRQTLGQGPEFLTYFQNEAQLEKSRLLSDRFSAERPKGSFSTLEIQRTEQGDSAMYLCASSRPPNGGKLYEQYFGPGTRLTVT.

This clone was found many times. This chain uses TRBV7-8 with TRBJ1-3, with 7 bases matching TRBD1. The length of the CDR3 is 18 residues. Germline CDR1 is SGHVS and CDR2 is FQNEAQ. The V and J ends lost 5 bases and 4 bases, in that order; junction bases with no gene match: 17. The CDR3 DNA reads as TGTGCCAGCAGCCCCTTTCTTATCGACAGGGATGCAGGAAACACCATATATTTT. Protein: CASSPFLIDRDAGNTIYF.

This clone was found once. This rearrangement joins TRBV6-6 to TRBJ2-5; D uncertain. CDR1 MNHNY and CDR2 SVGAGI come from the germline V gene (reference sequence). The CDR3 is 15 amino acids. V was cut by 5 bases and J by 4 bases, with 17 bases left in between. CDR3 in amino acids: CASSPRSKAGETQYF. For the CDR3, the DNA is TGTGCCAGCAGTCCACGGTCGAAAGCAGGAGAGACCCAGTACTTC.

The genes are TRBV2 and TRBJ2-7; D remains ambiguous. The CDR3 is made up of 13 amino acids. Germline CDR1 is SNHLY and CDR2 is FYNNEI. The ends were cut back, 4 bases at V and 5 bases at J, with 12 bases in the middle. CDR3 residues: CASSARIRDEQYF. The CDR3 DNA reads TGTGCCAGCAGTGCTCGGATCCGGGACGAGCAGTACTTC.

This clone was recorded a few times. This chain links TRBV19 with TRBJ1-3, with D perhaps matching TRBD1 (5 bases). V was pared by 5 bases and J by 1 base, with 12 bases between. This CDR3 region has 15 residues. The germline gives CDR1 LNHDA, CDR2 SQIVND (reference sequence). CDR3 protein: CASSPDDSSGNTIYF. In nucleotides, the CDR3 is TGTGCCAGTAGTCCCGACGACAGTTCTGGAAACACCATATATTTT.

V gene TRBV14 combines with J gene TRBJ1-1, with D perhaps TRBD1 (5 bases). The V and J ends lost 0 bases and 11 bases respectively, with 13 bases between them. The CDR3 covers 13 residues. CDR1 SGHDN and CDR2 FVKESK come from the germline V gene. This CDR3 reads CASSQDLGGNAFF. The CDR3 nucleotides are TGTGCCAGCAGCCAAGATCTGGGGGGGAACGCTTTCTTT.

This clone was seen a few times. The chain carries TRBV14 and TRBJ1-1, with TRBD1 identical over 12 bases. Germline loops: CDR1 SGHDN, CDR2 FVKESK. The ends lost 4 bases at V and 9 bases at J; junction bases unmatched: 3. CDR3 size: 13 residues. CDR3 sequence reads: CASSPGQGAKAFF. The CDR3 bases are TGTGCCAGCAGCCCGGGACAGGGGGCTAAAGCTTTCTTT.

This clone was seen a handful of times. The V gene is TRBV6-6, the J gene TRBJ2-7; 7 bases fit TRBD2. CDR1 is MNHNY, CDR2 SVGAGI, per germline (reference sequence). J was trimmed by 2 bases and V by 7 bases; bases with no gene match: 11. The CDR3 has 15 residues. CDR3 loop: CASKTGGFGTYEQYF. The CDR3 region has the DNA TGTGCCAGCAAAACCGGGGGGTTTGGCACCTACGAGCAGTACTTC.

The V gene is TRBV30, the J gene TRBJ1-1, with TRBD1 as a possible D gene (5 bases). This CDR3 region has 17 residues. V was pared by 3 bases and J by 6 bases, with 26 bases between. Germline lookup yields CDR1 GTSNPN and CDR2 SVGIG (reference sequence). CDR3 in DNA: TGTGCCTGGAGAGGAGGGCAGGGTCGGACCGGGGGGGCTGAAGCTTTCTTT. Protein product: CAWRGGQGRTGGAEAFF.

This chain connects TRBV5-6 to TRBJ2-5; tentative D call: TRBD2 (5 bases). Between the trimmed V and J ends, which lost 2 bases and 1 base, there was a span of 15 bases. Germline CDR1 reads SGHDT; CDR2 reads YYEEEE. The CDR3 is 16 amino acids. CDR3 sequence: CASSLRRGVSQETQYF. In nucleotides, the CDR3 is TGTGCCAGCAGCTTACGCCGGGGAGTGAGCCAAGAGACCCAGTACTTC.

The gene calls are TRBV5-4 and TRBJ2-7; 7 bases align to TRBD1. The CDR3 contains 14 residues. V lost 4 bases and J lost 5; bases outside the gene matches: 9. CDR1 is SGHNT and CDR2 is YYREEE in the germline V gene (reference sequence). For the CDR3, the DNA is TGTGCCAGCAGCCCACGACAGGGTCTCGACGAGCAGTACTTC. Protein: CASSPRQGLDEQYF. The variable domain in full, with the rest retrieved from reference TRBV5-4 and TRBJ2-7, is ETGVTQSPTHLIKTRGQQVTLRCSSQSGHNTVSWYQQALGQGPQFIFQYYREEENGRGNFPPRFSGLQFPNYSSELNVNALELDDSALYLCASSPRQGLDEQYFGPGTRLTVT.

The table lists this clone with a few counts. The rearrangement joins TRBV6-6 to TRBJ2-7, with 9 bases aligning to TRBD1. Germline-derived CDR1 and CDR2 are MNHNY and SVGAGI (reference sequence). The J segment lost 0 bases and the V segment lost 4 bases, leaving 1 base of the junction unmatched. This CDR3 region has 14 residues. Written as DNA, the CDR3 is TGTGCCAGCAGTTGGGGACAGGGCTCCTACGAGCAGTACTTC. Protein sequence: CASSWGQGSYEQYF.

The chain couples TRBV13 to TRBJ2-5; perhaps TRBD2 as D (5 bases). This CDR3 comprises 15 residues. V was clipped by 5 bases and J by 6 bases, with 19 bases between them. Germline-derived CDR1 and CDR2 are PRHDT and FYEKMQ (reference sequence). The CDR3 is CASSETHTEAKTQYF. The CDR3, as DNA: TGTGCCAGCAGCGAAACGCATACGGAGGCAAAGACCCAGTACTTC.